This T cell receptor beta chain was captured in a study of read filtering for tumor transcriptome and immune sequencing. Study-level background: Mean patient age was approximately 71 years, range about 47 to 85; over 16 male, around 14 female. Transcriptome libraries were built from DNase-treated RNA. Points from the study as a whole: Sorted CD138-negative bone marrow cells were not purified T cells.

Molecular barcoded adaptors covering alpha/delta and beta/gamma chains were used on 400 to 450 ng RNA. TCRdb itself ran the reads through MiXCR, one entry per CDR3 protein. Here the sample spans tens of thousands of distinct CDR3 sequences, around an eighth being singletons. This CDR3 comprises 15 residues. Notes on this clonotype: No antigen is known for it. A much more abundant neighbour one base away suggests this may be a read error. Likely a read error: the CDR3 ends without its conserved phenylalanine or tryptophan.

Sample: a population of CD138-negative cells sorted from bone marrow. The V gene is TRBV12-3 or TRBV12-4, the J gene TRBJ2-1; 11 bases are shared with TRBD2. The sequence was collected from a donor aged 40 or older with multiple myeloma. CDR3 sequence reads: CAGSPTSGTYNEQFL. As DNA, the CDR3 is TGTGCCGGCAGCCCGACTAGCGGGACCTACAATGAGCAGTTCCTC.